A selection of T cell receptor beta chains follows, all from one sample in a study of blood T cell repertoires in COVID-19. Some clones are missing from TCRdb's copy, which holds only in-frame ones; the method was immunoSEQ multiplex PCR. The sample lists more than 200,000 clones, over 75% occurring once. The sequenced material came from peripheral blood. These receptors all come from a man aged 45-65 years with COVID-19, enrolled during active disease. Both conserved end residues are part of each CDR3. Fields, in order: clone size, D gene, V gene, J gene, CDR3 protein, CDR3 DNA. A D gene is named only where the DNA matches it firmly. Clone size is stated in some rows and not others, as once, few, many or a class when expanded.

clone_size: NA
d_call: TRBD2
v_call: TRBV7-3
j_call: TRBJ2-1
cdr3_aa: CASSLGLAVYNEQFF
cdr3_nt: TGTGCCAGCAGCTTGGGACTAGCGGTCTACAATGAGCAGTTCTTC

clone_size: once
d_call: TRBD2
v_call: TRBV28
j_call: TRBJ2-2
cdr3_aa: CASSLVAGGRNTGELFF
cdr3_nt: TGTGCCAGCAGTTTGGTTGCGGGGGGGCGGAACACCGGGGAGCTGTTTTTT

clone_size: NA
d_call: TRBD1
v_call: TRBV7-2
j_call: TRBJ2-1
cdr3_aa: CASSLDGTGNYNEQFF
cdr3_nt: TGTGCCAGCAGCTTAGACGGGACAGGCAATTACAATGAGCAGTTCTTC

clone_size: NA
d_call: TRBD1
v_call: TRBV3-1/TRBV3-2
j_call: TRBJ2-6
cdr3_aa: CASSHTGQSFSGANVLTF
cdr3_nt: TGTGCCAGCAGCCACACGGGACAGAGCTTCTCTGGGGCCAACGTCCTGACTTTC

clone_size: NA
d_call: TRBD1
v_call: TRBV23-1
j_call: TRBJ1-2
cdr3_aa: CASSPGTGGHYGYTF
cdr3_nt: TGCGCCAGCAGTCCCGGGACAGGGGGCCACTATGGCTACACCTTC

clone_size: NA
d_call: NA
v_call: TRBV7-2
j_call: TRBJ2-2
cdr3_aa: CASSAAAGGLTGELFF
cdr3_nt: TGTGCCAGCAGCGCAGCAGCGGGTGGGTTGACCGGGGAGCTGTTTTTT

clone_size: NA
d_call: NA
v_call: TRBV6-1
j_call: TRBJ2-6
cdr3_aa: CASSEGSSGANVLTF
cdr3_nt: TGTGCCAGCAGTGAAGGGAGCTCTGGGGCCAACGTCCTGACTTTC

clone_size: NA
d_call: TRBD1
v_call: TRBV6-2/TRBV6-3
j_call: TRBJ2-7
cdr3_aa: CASSPGQGPNEQYF
cdr3_nt: TGTGCCAGCAGCCCGGGACAGGGCCCCAACGAGCAGTACTTC

clone_size: once
d_call: NA
v_call: TRBV7-9
j_call: TRBJ1-1
cdr3_aa: CASIGQLEAFF
cdr3_nt: TGTGCCAGCATCGGACAGTTAGAAGCTTTCTTT

clone_size: NA
d_call: NA
v_call: TRBV4-2
j_call: TRBJ1-1
cdr3_aa: CASSQDGQNTEAFF
cdr3_nt: TGTGCCAGCAGCCAAGATGGGCAGAACACTGAAGCTTTCTTT

clone_size: NA
d_call: NA
v_call: TRBV1
j_call: TRBJ2-5
cdr3_aa: CTSSQDPSSGGELYQETQYF
cdr3_nt: TGCACCAGCAGCCAAGATCCCAGCAGCGGGGGGGAACTGTACCAAGAGACCCAGTACTTC

clone_size: NA
d_call: TRBD1
v_call: TRBV7-3
j_call: TRBJ2-2
cdr3_aa: CASSEQGRYTGELFF
cdr3_nt: TGTGCCAGCAGCGAACAGGGGCGATACACCGGGGAGCTGTTTTTT

clone_size: NA
d_call: TRBD2
v_call: TRBV11-2
j_call: TRBJ2-5
cdr3_aa: CASSRLAPIQETQYF
cdr3_nt: TGTGCCAGCAGCCGACTAGCGCCCATTCAAGAGACCCAGTACTTC

clone_size: NA
d_call: TRBD2
v_call: TRBV5-1
j_call: TRBJ2-1
cdr3_aa: CASSMGGTSGESSYNEQFF
cdr3_nt: TGCGCCAGCAGCATGGGGGGGACTAGCGGGGAGAGCTCCTACAATGAGCAGTTCTTC

clone_size: few
d_call: TRBD1
v_call: TRBV27
j_call: TRBJ2-7
cdr3_aa: CASSLFGTEPIFEQYF
cdr3_nt: TGTGCCAGCAGTTTATTCGGGACAGAGCCGATATTCGAGCAGTACTTC